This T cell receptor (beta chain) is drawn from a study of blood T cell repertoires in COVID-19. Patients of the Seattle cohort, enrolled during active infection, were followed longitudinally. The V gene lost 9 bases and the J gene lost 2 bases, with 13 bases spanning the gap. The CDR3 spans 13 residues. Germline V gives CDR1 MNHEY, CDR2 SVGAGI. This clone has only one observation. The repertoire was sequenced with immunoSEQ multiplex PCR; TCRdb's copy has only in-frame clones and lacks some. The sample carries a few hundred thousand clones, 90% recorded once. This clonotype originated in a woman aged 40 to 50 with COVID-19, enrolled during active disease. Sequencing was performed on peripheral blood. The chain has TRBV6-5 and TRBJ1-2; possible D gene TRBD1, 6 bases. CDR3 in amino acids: CASLDSRNYGYTF. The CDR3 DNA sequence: TGTGCCAGTTTGGACAGCCGCAACTATGGCTACACCTTC.